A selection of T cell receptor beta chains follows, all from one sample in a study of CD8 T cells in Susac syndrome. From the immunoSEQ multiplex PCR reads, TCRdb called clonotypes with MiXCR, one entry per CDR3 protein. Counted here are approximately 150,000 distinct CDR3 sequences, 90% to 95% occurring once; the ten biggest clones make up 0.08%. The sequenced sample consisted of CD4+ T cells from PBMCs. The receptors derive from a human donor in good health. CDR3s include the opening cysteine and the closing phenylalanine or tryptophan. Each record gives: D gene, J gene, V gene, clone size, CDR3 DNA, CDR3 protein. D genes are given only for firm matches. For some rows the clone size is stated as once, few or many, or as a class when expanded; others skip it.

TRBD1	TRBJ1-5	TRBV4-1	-	TGCGCCAGCAGCCGATGGACAGGGTGGGATCAGCCCCAGCATTTT	CASSRWTGWDQPQHF
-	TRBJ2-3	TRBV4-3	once	TGCGCCAGCAGCCAAGATCGCGCGGGGGCAGGTAATACGCAGTATTTT	CASSQDRAGAGNTQYF
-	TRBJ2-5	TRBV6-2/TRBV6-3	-	TGTGCCAGCAGTCACCCCAGCGTGAAGACCCAGTACTTC	CASSHPSVKTQYF
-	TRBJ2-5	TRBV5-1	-	TGCGCCAGCAGCGGACGCGGGGGGGACAGGGGTACAACCCAGTACTTC	CASSGRGGDRGTTQYF
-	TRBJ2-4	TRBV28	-	TGTGCCAGCAGCCCCAGGGTAAGGGGCATTCAGTACTTC	CASSPRVRGIQYF
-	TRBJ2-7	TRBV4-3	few	TGCGCCAGCAGCCAAGATTGGTCGGCAGGAACCCACGAGCAGTACTTC	CASSQDWSAGTHEQYF
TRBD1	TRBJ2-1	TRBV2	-	TGTGCCAGCAGGGAACAGGGGTTGCAGTTCTTC	CASREQGLQFF
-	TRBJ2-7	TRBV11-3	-	TGTGCCAGCAGCTTAGCCTCAGGGAGCCACGAGCAGTACTTC	CASSLASGSHEQYF
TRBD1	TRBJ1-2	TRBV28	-	TGTGCCAGCAGCCCAGGGGGGGCCCAAGTGGTATCGTTTAACTATGGCTACACCTTC	CASSPGGAQVVSFNYGYTF
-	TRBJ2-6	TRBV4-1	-	TGCGCCAGCAGCCAAACTAGCTCTGGGGCCAACGTCCTGACTTTC	CASSQTSSGANVLTF
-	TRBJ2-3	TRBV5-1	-	TGCGCCAGCAGCTCCGGGGCCACGGCAGATACGCAGTATTTT	CASSSGATADTQYF
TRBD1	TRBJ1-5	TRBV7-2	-	TGTGCCAGCAGCTTAGCGGCAGGGGGCGTCCTACAGCCCCAGCATTTT	CASSLAAGGVLQPQHF
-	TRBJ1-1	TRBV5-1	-	TGCGCCAGCAGCTTGGTTCAGGTGAACACTGAAGCTTTCTTT	CASSLVQVNTEAFF
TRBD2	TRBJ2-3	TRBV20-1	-	TGCAGTGCTAGCGTAGCGGGGGGCACAGATACGCAGTATTTT	CSASVAGGTDTQYF
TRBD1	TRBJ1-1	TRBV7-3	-	TGTGCCAGCAGCTTTTCCGGGACAGGGGCGGCTGAAGCTTTCTTT	CASSFSGTGAAEAFF
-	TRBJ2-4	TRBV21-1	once	TGTGCCAGCAGCAAAAGTCGCAGGGACTCCAAAAACATTCAGTACTTC	CASSKSRRDSKNIQYF
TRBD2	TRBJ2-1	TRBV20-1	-	TGCAGTGCGCTTAGCGGGGGGGCCAATGAGCAGTTCTTC	CSALSGGANEQFF
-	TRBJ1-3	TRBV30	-	TGTGCCTGGATGGTGTACGGAAACACCATATATTTT	CAWMVYGNTIYF
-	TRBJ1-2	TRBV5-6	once	TGTGCCAGCAGCCCCCGGGACTCGATTGCCCATTATGGCTACACCTTC	CASSPRDSIAHYGYTF
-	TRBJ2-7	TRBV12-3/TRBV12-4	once	TGTGCCAGCAGTTTCACTTCAGGGGCGACCTACGAGCAGTACTTC	CASSFTSGATYEQYF
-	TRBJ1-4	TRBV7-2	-	TGTGCCAGCAGTCCACACACAACTAATGAAAAACTGTTTTTT	CASSPHTTNEKLFF
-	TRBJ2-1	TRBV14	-	TGTGCCAGCAGCCCTACCCTAGGTCGGGAGCAGTTCTTC	CASSPTLGREQFF
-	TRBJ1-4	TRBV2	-	TGTGCCAGCAGTGATTTTCCTGAAAAACTGTTTTTT	CASSDFPEKLFF
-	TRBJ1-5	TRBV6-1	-	TGTGCCAGCAGTGAATTTAGGGATCAGCCCCAGCATTTT	CASSEFRDQPQHF